This is a list of T cell receptor beta chains from one sample in a study of T cell responses to AZD1222 COVID-19 vaccine. The method was immunoSEQ multiplex PCR; TCRdb's version includes in-frame clones alone and lacks a portion of them. The sample lists 130,000 to 150,000 clones; about 93% were seen once. Sequences were derived from peripheral blood, sampled on day 0 of AZD1222 vaccination. The receptor source for this set is an adult in good health. The CDR3 runs from the conserved cysteine through the conserved F or W. Fields, in order: V gene, clone size, J gene, D gene, CDR3 DNA, CDR3 protein. D genes are given only for firm matches. Clone size is not always given. Where it is, it says once, few, many or a class for expanded clones.

v_call: TRBV4-2; clone_size: -; j_call: TRBJ2-5; d_call: -; cdr3_nt: TGTGCCAGCAGCCGGGAGTATCAAGAGACCCAGTACTTC; cdr3_aa: CASSREYQETQYF
v_call: TRBV2; clone_size: -; j_call: TRBJ1-1; d_call: -; cdr3_nt: TGTGCCAGCACAGGGGATGACACTGAAGCTTTCTTT; cdr3_aa: CASTGDDTEAFF
v_call: TRBV3-1/TRBV3-2; clone_size: -; j_call: TRBJ2-5; d_call: -; cdr3_nt: TGTGCCAGCAGCTACCCCCGGAAATTGGGTAGGGGGGTTGAGACCCAGTACTTC; cdr3_aa: CASSYPRKLGRGVETQYF
v_call: TRBV5-8; clone_size: -; j_call: TRBJ2-7; d_call: TRBD2; cdr3_nt: TGTGCCAGCAGCTCCCTAGCGGGAGCGGTCTACGAGCAGTACTTC; cdr3_aa: CASSSLAGAVYEQYF
v_call: TRBV9; clone_size: -; j_call: TRBJ1-1; d_call: -; cdr3_nt: TGTGCCAGCAGCGTGGAGAACACTGAAGCTTTCTTT; cdr3_aa: CASSVENTEAFF
v_call: TRBV6-5; clone_size: -; j_call: TRBJ1-1; d_call: -; cdr3_nt: TGTGCCAGCAGTTACTCGCATAAGAACACTGAAGCTTTCTTT; cdr3_aa: CASSYSHKNTEAFF
v_call: TRBV6-5; clone_size: -; j_call: TRBJ1-4; d_call: -; cdr3_nt: TGTGCCAGCAGTAGAACCAGGGTGGGGAAACTGTTTTTT; cdr3_aa: CASSRTRVGKLFF
v_call: TRBV27; clone_size: -; j_call: TRBJ1-2; d_call: -; cdr3_nt: TGTGCCAGCAGTTTAAGGCCCCAGGGAAGCAGTGGCTACACCTTC; cdr3_aa: CASSLRPQGSSGYTF
v_call: TRBV6-2/TRBV6-3; clone_size: -; j_call: TRBJ1-2; d_call: -; cdr3_nt: TGTGCCAGCAGTTTTGCTGGATCCTATGGCTACACCTTC; cdr3_aa: CASSFAGSYGYTF
v_call: TRBV2; clone_size: -; j_call: TRBJ1-2; d_call: -; cdr3_nt: TGTGCCAGCAGTGACCCAACCTCAAGAAACTATGGCTACACCTTC; cdr3_aa: CASSDPTSRNYGYTF
v_call: TRBV2; clone_size: few; j_call: TRBJ1-1; d_call: -; cdr3_nt: TGTGCCAGCATCCAGGACAGGAACACTGAAGCTTTCTTT; cdr3_aa: CASIQDRNTEAFF
v_call: TRBV29-1; clone_size: -; j_call: TRBJ1-5; d_call: -; cdr3_nt: TGCAGCGTTGGGGACACCTATCAGCCCCAGCATTTT; cdr3_aa: CSVGDTYQPQHF
v_call: TRBV30; clone_size: once; j_call: TRBJ2-2; d_call: TRBD2; cdr3_nt: TGTGCCGCAACTAGCGGGAGGGCCACCGGGGAGCTGTTTTTT; cdr3_aa: CAATSGRATGELFF
v_call: TRBV4-1; clone_size: -; j_call: TRBJ1-5; d_call: TRBD1; cdr3_nt: TGCGCCAGCAGCCAGCGGACAGGGGGAGGCAATCAGCCCCAGCATTTT; cdr3_aa: CASSQRTGGGNQPQHF
v_call: TRBV5-5; clone_size: -; j_call: TRBJ2-7; d_call: TRBD2; cdr3_nt: TGTGCCAGCAGCAGACTTGCTAGCGGGGGCCTCTACGAGCAGTACTTC; cdr3_aa: CASSRLASGGLYEQYF
v_call: TRBV7-3; clone_size: -; j_call: TRBJ1-5; d_call: -; cdr3_nt: TGTGCCAGCAGCTTTTTACCTAATCAGCCCCAGCATTTT; cdr3_aa: CASSFLPNQPQHF
v_call: TRBV18; clone_size: -; j_call: TRBJ2-1; d_call: TRBD2; cdr3_nt: TGTGCCAGCTCACCGACTAGCGGGAACAATGAGCAGTTCTTC; cdr3_aa: CASSPTSGNNEQFF
v_call: TRBV18; clone_size: -; j_call: TRBJ2-7; d_call: -; cdr3_nt: TGTGCCAGCTCACCATCCGGATCCTACGAGCAGTACTTC; cdr3_aa: CASSPSGSYEQYF
v_call: TRBV24-1; clone_size: -; j_call: TRBJ2-2; d_call: TRBD2; cdr3_nt: TGTGCCACCAGTGATCGGGAGGGTCGGGAGCTGTTTTTT; cdr3_aa: CATSDREGRELFF
v_call: TRBV3-1/TRBV3-2; clone_size: once; j_call: TRBJ1-2; d_call: -; cdr3_nt: TGTGCCAGCAGCTTATATCGGGGAACCTATGGCTACACCTTC; cdr3_aa: CASSLYRGTYGYTF
v_call: TRBV29-1; clone_size: -; j_call: TRBJ1-1; d_call: -; cdr3_nt: TGCAGCATTGACAGGAGCATGAACACTGAAGCTTTCTTT; cdr3_aa: CSIDRSMNTEAFF
v_call: TRBV19; clone_size: -; j_call: TRBJ2-7; d_call: -; cdr3_nt: TGTGCCAGTAGTCCCACACCCCGGGACACGAGCTCCTACGAGCAGTACTTC; cdr3_aa: CASSPTPRDTSSYEQYF
v_call: TRBV11-1; clone_size: -; j_call: TRBJ1-6; d_call: -; cdr3_nt: TGTGCCAGCAGCTTATCCCAGGTCAACCCGACCTCACCCCTCCACTTT; cdr3_aa: CASSLSQVNPTSPLHF
v_call: TRBV15; clone_size: once; j_call: TRBJ1-2; d_call: -; cdr3_nt: TGTGCCACCAGCAGGGTGTACCGGGACGAGCGTGGCTACACCTTC; cdr3_aa: CATSRVYRDERGYTF
v_call: TRBV29-1; clone_size: -; j_call: TRBJ1-5; d_call: -; cdr3_nt: TGCAGCGTTTCGGTGGACAGCGGTCAGCCCCAGCATTTT; cdr3_aa: CSVSVDSGQPQHF
v_call: TRBV7-9; clone_size: -; j_call: TRBJ2-1; d_call: TRBD2; cdr3_nt: TGTGCCAGCAGCTTAGGGAGTAGCGGGTACAATGAGCAGTTCTTC; cdr3_aa: CASSLGSSGYNEQFF
v_call: TRBV28; clone_size: -; j_call: TRBJ1-4; d_call: -; cdr3_nt: TGTGCCAGCAGTTTAAAGGGAGGGTCTCTCGAAAAACTGTTTTTT; cdr3_aa: CASSLKGGSLEKLFF
v_call: TRBV18; clone_size: -; j_call: TRBJ1-2; d_call: -; cdr3_nt: TGTGCCAGCTCACCACCCAAAGGTGGTGGTCCCAACTCGTATGGCTACACCTTC; cdr3_aa: CASSPPKGGGPNSYGYTF
v_call: TRBV2; clone_size: few; j_call: TRBJ2-1; d_call: TRBD2; cdr3_nt: TGTGCCAGCAGTGTCGCGGGGGAAAACAATGAGCAGTTCTTC; cdr3_aa: CASSVAGENNEQFF
v_call: TRBV6-1; clone_size: -; j_call: TRBJ2-3; d_call: TRBD2; cdr3_nt: TGTGCCAGCAGTGAAAGGGTAGCGGGTGGTACAGATACGCAGTATTTT; cdr3_aa: CASSERVAGGTDTQYF
v_call: TRBV6-2/TRBV6-3; clone_size: -; j_call: TRBJ1-1; d_call: -; cdr3_nt: TGTGCCAGCAGTTACGTGAATAGGGGGGCTATGAACACTGAAGCTTTCTTT; cdr3_aa: CASSYVNRGAMNTEAFF
v_call: TRBV2; clone_size: -; j_call: TRBJ2-5; d_call: -; cdr3_nt: TGTGCCAGCAAGGAGGGAGCGAGAAGGTTCCGGGAGACCCAGTACTTC; cdr3_aa: CASKEGARRFRETQYF
v_call: TRBV21-1; clone_size: -; j_call: TRBJ1-5; d_call: -; cdr3_nt: TGTGCCAGCAGCATCAGGGACTTTCAGCCCCAGCATTTT; cdr3_aa: CASSIRDFQPQHF
v_call: TRBV29-1; clone_size: -; j_call: TRBJ2-1; d_call: TRBD2; cdr3_nt: TGCAGCGTTGCATCGGGACTAGCGGCGGACTACAATGAGCAGTTCTTC; cdr3_aa: CSVASGLAADYNEQFF
v_call: TRBV2; clone_size: -; j_call: TRBJ1-4; d_call: -; cdr3_nt: TGTGCCAGCAGTGGTGATAGTAATGAAAAACTGTTTTTT; cdr3_aa: CASSGDSNEKLFF
v_call: TRBV6-5; clone_size: -; j_call: TRBJ1-1; d_call: -; cdr3_nt: TGTGCCAGCAGACAGCAAGGGGTGAACACTGAAGCTTTCTTT; cdr3_aa: CASRQQGVNTEAFF
v_call: TRBV27; clone_size: -; j_call: TRBJ2-1; d_call: -; cdr3_nt: TGTGCCAGCAGGGCAGGTACTGCTAGCTCCTACAATGAGCAGTTCTTC; cdr3_aa: CASRAGTASSYNEQFF
v_call: TRBV7-9; clone_size: -; j_call: TRBJ2-6; d_call: -; cdr3_nt: TGTGCCAGCAGCCCCCGGGGCGGACTCTCTGGGGCCAACGTCCTGACTTTC; cdr3_aa: CASSPRGGLSGANVLTF
v_call: TRBV7-2; clone_size: -; j_call: TRBJ1-3; d_call: -; cdr3_nt: TGTGCCAGCAGCTTATTAAGCGTGAGCTCTGGAAACACCATATATTTT; cdr3_aa: CASSLLSVSSGNTIYF
v_call: TRBV7-9; clone_size: few; j_call: TRBJ1-4; d_call: -; cdr3_nt: TGTGCCAGCAGCGCCCTTGAGAAACTGTTTTTT; cdr3_aa: CASSALEKLFF
v_call: TRBV7-3; clone_size: -; j_call: TRBJ2-4; d_call: TRBD2; cdr3_nt: TGTGCCAGCAGCTCCTCCGGGACTAGCGAGAGCATTCAGTACTTC; cdr3_aa: CASSSSGTSESIQYF
v_call: TRBV11-2; clone_size: -; j_call: TRBJ1-1; d_call: -; cdr3_nt: TGTGCCAGCAGAAGCGGGCCAGGTATGAGTGGCACTGAAGCTTTCTTT; cdr3_aa: CASRSGPGMSGTEAFF
v_call: TRBV19; clone_size: -; j_call: TRBJ1-5; d_call: TRBD1; cdr3_nt: TGTGCCAGTACCTTAGGACAGGTTTATAGCAATCAGCCCCAGCATTTT; cdr3_aa: CASTLGQVYSNQPQHF